A single sample is the source of the 9 T cell receptor beta chains below, sequenced in a study of T cells expressing NK-cell markers. TCRdb reprocessed the 5' RACE reads; each CDR3 protein has one entry and no DNA is given. The sample table includes 150,000 or so distinct CDR3 sequences. The sample comprised blood T cells: a sorted CD56 or NKG2C T cell subset, CD4+ or CD8+ T cells, or bulk PBMC T cells (not recorded which). These receptor sequences come from a woman aged 50 to 60 in good health.

J is TRBJ2-1 and V is TRBV6-5; TCRdb selects TRBD1, and the lack of DNA leaves this call unchecked. CDR1 is MNHEY, CDR2 SVGAGI, per germline. The CDR3 loop spans 16 amino acids. Here the CDR3 reads CASSYAAGTGFSEQFF.

The V call is TRBV6-5, the J call TRBJ2-1; no DNA is available, so the TRBD1 call from TCRdb remains unchecked. Germline CDR1 reads MNHEY; CDR2 reads SVGAGI. The CDR3 covers 17 residues. The CDR3 sequence: CASSYGWGQGAIHEQFF.

The chain couples TRBV12-3 or TRBV12-4 to TRBJ1-1; as DNA is missing, the TRBD1 call by TCRdb cannot be tested. This CDR3 is 14 amino acids long. The CDR3 sequence: CASSSTVGGDEAFF.

The V call is TRBV3-1, the J call TRBJ2-2; TCRdb selects TRBD1, and the lack of DNA leaves this call unchecked. Per the germline V gene, CDR1 is LGHDT and CDR2 is YNNKEL (reference sequence). The CDR3 length is 14 residues. The CDR3 spells CASMPTGEDGELFF.

The CDR3 loop is CASMVSTGAVETQYF. V gene TRBV6-5 combines with J gene TRBJ2-5; TCRdb proposes TRBD1, but this gene call is untestable without DNA. The CDR3 runs 15 residues. Per germline, CDR1 MNHEY and CDR2 SVGAGI.

This chain uses TRBV12-3 or TRBV12-4 with TRBJ2-5. This CDR3 has 11 residues. The CDR3 sequence: CASSFASTQYF.

V gene TRBV5-1 combines with J gene TRBJ2-1; no DNA is available, so the TRBD2 call from TCRdb remains unchecked. Germline-derived CDR1 and CDR2 are SGHRS and YFSETQ. The CDR3 spans 19 residues. CDR3: CASSFTSGSYESSYNEQFF.

The genes are TRBV4-1 and TRBJ2-2; absent DNA, TCRdb's TRBD1 call cannot be checked. The CDR3 spans 17 residues. Germline lookup yields CDR1 MGHRA and CDR2 YSYEKL. The CDR3 here is CASSLTQQGGRTGELFF.

This rearrangement joins TRBV2 to TRBJ2-1; TCRdb proposes TRBD2, but this gene call is untestable without DNA. Germline values: CDR1 SNHLY, CDR2 FYNNEI. The CDR3 has 15 amino acids. CDR3 loop: CASSLGSGRAYEQFF.